This T cell receptor (beta chain) was found in a study of blood T cell repertoires in COVID-19. Study-level information: T cells, B-cell-depleted T cells, or PBMCs provided the cDNA or gDNA that served as material.

Study processing details: Amplification of reference gene primers was used by the study to estimate nucleated cell counts. Method: immunoSEQ multiplex PCR; TCRdb's copy keeps in-frame clones and lacks some. V and J calls and clone size are copied from that table; D and trimming were computed from the DNA. Found here are 70,000 or so clones, more than 75% of them singletons; the top ten hold 1.4% to 1.5%. V trimming: 3 bases; J trimming: 2 bases; junction bases outside the gene matches: 12. Germline V gene sequence: CDR1 KGHSH, CDR2 LQKENI. The CDR3 contains 18 residues. The genes are TRBV18 and TRBJ2-7; 11 positions match TRBD2. The clonotype comes from a man over 45 with acute or convalescent COVID-19. The sequenced sample consisted of peripheral blood. The CDR3 DNA reads TGTGCCAGCTCACCTTTGGCTAGCGGGAGGTCCCCAACCTACGAGCAGTACTTC. It translates to CASSPLASGRSPTYEQYF.